These 19 T cell receptor beta chains came from one sample sequenced in a study of T cell responses to AZD1222 COVID-19 vaccine. The protocol was immunoSEQ multiplex PCR, while the TCRdb copy is restricted to in-frame clones and leaves out a portion. The table has about 97,000 clones, over 75% seen once. Sequenced material: peripheral blood, taken on day 0 of AZD1222 vaccination. Receptor source: an adult in good health.

V usage is TRBV21-1 and J usage is TRBJ2-3; whether TRBD1, the table's D call, matches the DNA was not checked. TRBV21-1 is shown as a pseudogene. This CDR3 spans 18 amino acids. The DNA of the CDR3 is TGTGCCAGCAGCAAAGAAAGTTGGATAAGGACAGGGTCAGATACGCAGTATTTT. Translating it yields CASSKESWIRTGSDTQYF.

This clone was found once. The gene calls are TRBV27 and TRBJ1-3; D unclear. The CDR3 has 15 amino acids. Germline V gene sequence: CDR1 MNHEY, CDR2 SMNVEV (reference sequence). V was cut by 6 bases and J by 4 bases, with 16 bases left in between. As DNA, the CDR3 is TGTGCCAGCAGCCCCTCGTGGACGGGGGGAAACACCATATATTTT. This gives the protein CASSPSWTGGNTIYF.

This clone was detected only a few times. V usage is TRBV6-4 and J usage is TRBJ2-7; 7 bases fit TRBD1. In germline, CDR1 is MRHNA, CDR2 SNTAGT. With V trimmed by 9 bases and J by 2 bases, 10 bases remained unmatched. This CDR3 contains 14 residues. CDR3: CARNLWGQTYEQYF. As DNA, the CDR3 is TGTGCCAGAAACTTATGGGGACAGACCTACGAGCAGTACTTC.

This clone was seen a few times. The genes are TRBV13 and TRBJ1-1; D is uncertain. The CDR3 runs 12 residues. V dropped 3 bases and J dropped 0 bases, with 2 bases sitting between them. Looked up from germline, CDR1 is PRHDT and CDR2 is FYEKMQ (reference sequence). The CDR3 DNA is TGTGCCAGCAGCTTGTTGAACACTGAAGCTTTCTTT. This sequence encodes CASSLLNTEAFF.

The DNA for the CDR3 is TGTGCCAGCAGCCCGACAGGGAGCTCCTACGAGCAGTACTTC. Translated: CASSPTGSSYEQYF. The chain recombines TRBV3-1 (or the pseudogene TRBV3-2) with TRBJ2-7; 7 bases fit TRBD1. From germline, CDR1 is LGHDT and CDR2 YNNKEL (reference sequence). The V gene end was trimmed by 4 bases and the J gene end by 0 bases; junction bases not matched to a gene: 3. The CDR3 is made up of 14 amino acids.

This chain connects TRBV28 to TRBJ2-7; weak D call: TRBD2 (6 bases). The CDR3 spans 13 residues. Trimming stripped 7 bases from V and 5 bases from J, with 15 bases between. In germline, CDR1 is MDHEN, CDR2 SYDVKM. The CDR3 here is CASTGLLGDEQYF. CDR3 DNA: TGTGCCAGCACCGGACTACTTGGGGACGAGCAGTACTTC.

The chain couples TRBV18 to TRBJ1-1; D remains unclear. This CDR3 is 15 amino acids long. The germline V gene has CDR1 KGHSH and CDR2 LQKENI. V lost 6 bases and J 4 bases, leaving 18 bases between the germline ends. In nucleotides, the CDR3 is TGTGCCAGCTCCCCATATTCCGGGTTCGTCACTGAAGCTTTCTTT. It codes for CASSPYSGFVTEAFF. The entire variable domain, with the rest obtained from reference TRBV18 and TRBJ1-1, is as follows: NAGVMQNPRHLVRRRGQEARLRCSPMKGHSHVYWYRQLPEEGLKFMVYLQKENIIDESGMPKERFSAEFPKEGPSILRIQQVVRGDSAAYFCASSPYSGFVTEAFFGQGTRLTVV.

The V gene is TRBV19, the J gene TRBJ1-1; weak D call: TRBD1 (6 bases). Germline V CDR1 and CDR2: LNHDA, SQIVND (reference sequence). V shed 6 bases and J shed 0 bases, with 14 bases lying between them. The CDR3 loop spans 15 amino acids. The CDR3 DNA reads TGTGCCAGTAGGCCTTCGAGGGGGGTGAACACTGAAGCTTTCTTT. Translated: CASRPSRGVNTEAFF.

The chain has TRBV19 and TRBJ1-5, with 8 bases lining up with TRBD1. CDR3 length: 15 residues. The germline V gene encodes CDR1 LNHDA and CDR2 SQIVND (reference sequence). J gave up 2 bases and V 6 bases, and 6 bases lay outside the gene matches. This CDR3 is CASRSDRAGNQPQHF. As DNA, the CDR3 is TGTGCCAGTAGATCGGACAGGGCCGGCAATCAGCCCCAGCATTTT.

The chain joins TRBV27 to TRBJ1-2; tentatively, D is TRBD1 (5 bases). Germline assignment: CDR1 MNHEY and CDR2 SMNVEV (reference sequence). V dropped 3 bases and J dropped 4 bases, with 12 bases sitting between them. This CDR3 is 14 amino acids long. In DNA form, the CDR3 reads TGTGCCAGCAGTTTTTCGGGGCAGCTCTATGGCTACACCTTC. It codes for CASSFSGQLYGYTF.

The chain couples TRBV10-3 to TRBJ1-3; D uncertain. Per the germline V gene, CDR1 is ENHRY and CDR2 is SYGVKD. This CDR3 has 12 amino acids. Trimming cost V 4 bases and J 3 bases, with 4 bases left between them. As DNA, the CDR3 is TGTGCCATCAGTGCCGATGGAAACACCATATATTTT. This sequence encodes CAISADGNTIYF.

The chain combines TRBV9 with TRBJ2-3, with 9 bases lining up with TRBD2. V gave up 7 bases and J gave up 4 bases; unmatched junction bases: 10. This CDR3 has 15 residues. The germline gives CDR1 SGDLS, CDR2 YYNGEE. In DNA, the CDR3 is TGTGCCAGCGACCCGGGACTAGCTTTTCCAGATACGCAGTATTTT. It encodes CASDPGLAFPDTQYF.

The V gene is TRBV15, the J gene TRBJ1-5, with D possibly TRBD1 on 6 matching bases. The CDR3 loop spans 18 amino acids. V lost 2 bases, J lost 3 bases, and 20 bases lay in between. Germline CDR1 and CDR2: LNHNV and YYDKDF (reference sequence). The CDR3 region is CATSRQPSNQGTNQPQHF. In DNA, the CDR3 is TGTGCCACCAGCAGACAGCCATCTAATCAGGGGACCAATCAGCCCCAGCATTTT.

This chain uses TRBV2 with TRBJ2-1; D gene uncertain. Germline V CDR1 and CDR2: SNHLY, FYNNEI. The V end lost 7 bases, the J end lost 5 bases, and 15 bases lay between the germline ends. CDR3 length: 14 residues. CDR3 loop: CASTDLIENNEQFF. In DNA form, the CDR3 reads TGTGCCAGCACCGACCTGATCGAAAACAATGAGCAGTTCTTC.

The V call is TRBV10-3, the J call TRBJ1-1; TRBD1 matches at 7 bases. The CDR3 covers 14 residues. Germline trimming cut 6 bases from V and 4 bases from J; bases unmatched to any gene: 8. The germline CDR1 and CDR2 sequences are ENHRY and SYGVKD. DNA of the CDR3: TGTGCCATCAGGGGACAGAGAGGTACCACTGAAGCTTTCTTT. Encoded protein: CAIRGQRGTTEAFF.

In its sample, this clone was seen once. The V gene is TRBV7-6, the J gene TRBJ1-2; 8 nucleotides match TRBD1. Germline assignment: CDR1 SGHVS and CDR2 FNYEAQ. Trimming cost V 5 bases and J 7 bases; bases outside gene matches: 9. The length of the CDR3 is 14 residues. As DNA, the CDR3 is TGTGCCAGCAGCCTTGGACAGGGTGAAGGTGGCTACACCTTC. Amino acid sequence: CASSLGQGEGGYTF.

The genes are TRBV19 and TRBJ1-5; D is uncertain. Germline CDR1 and CDR2: LNHDA and SQIVND (reference sequence). CDR3 size: 17 residues. V shed 3 bases and J shed 2 bases, with 17 bases lying between them. The CDR3 region has the DNA TGTGCCAGTAGTATTGGTCGGCGAGATAGTGGCAATCAGCCCCAGCATTTT. As protein: CASSIGRRDSGNQPQHF.

V usage is TRBV27 and J usage is TRBJ2-6, with D possibly called TRBD1 or TRBD2 (5 bases each). The ends were cut back, 6 bases at V and 0 bases at J, with 15 bases in the middle. The CDR3 covers 17 residues. Germline V gives CDR1 MNHEY, CDR2 SMNVEV (reference sequence). The CDR3 region has the DNA TGTGCCAGCAGCCCCCCGGGACGGAACTCTGGGGCCAACGTCCTGACTTTC. Translated, it gives CASSPPGRNSGANVLTF.

The chain is built from TRBV10-1 and TRBJ1-5; D possibly corresponds to TRBD1 (6 bases). The length of the CDR3 is 15 residues. In germline, CDR1 is WNHNN, CDR2 SYGVQD (reference sequence). The V gene lost 7 bases and the J gene lost 7 bases, with 20 bases spanning the gap. As DNA, the CDR3 is TGCGCCAGCATTACACAGGGAGGAATCGGACAGCCCCAGCATTTT. Its protein product is CASITQGGIGQPQHF.